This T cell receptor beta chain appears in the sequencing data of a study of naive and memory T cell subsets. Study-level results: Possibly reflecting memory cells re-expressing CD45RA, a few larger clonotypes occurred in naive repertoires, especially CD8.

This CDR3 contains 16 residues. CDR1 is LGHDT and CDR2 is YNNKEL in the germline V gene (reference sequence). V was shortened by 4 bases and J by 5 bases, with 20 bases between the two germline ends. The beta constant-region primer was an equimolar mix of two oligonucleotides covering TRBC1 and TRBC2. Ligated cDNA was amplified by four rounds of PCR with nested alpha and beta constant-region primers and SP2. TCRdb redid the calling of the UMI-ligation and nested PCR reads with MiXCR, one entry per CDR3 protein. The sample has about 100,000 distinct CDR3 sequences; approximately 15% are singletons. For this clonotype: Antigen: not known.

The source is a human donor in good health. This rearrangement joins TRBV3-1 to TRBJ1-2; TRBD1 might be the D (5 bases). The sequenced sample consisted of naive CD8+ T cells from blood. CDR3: CASSRKPPAGWYGYTF. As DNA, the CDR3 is TGTGCCAGCAGCCGTAAGCCCCCAGCAGGGTGGTATGGCTACACCTTC.